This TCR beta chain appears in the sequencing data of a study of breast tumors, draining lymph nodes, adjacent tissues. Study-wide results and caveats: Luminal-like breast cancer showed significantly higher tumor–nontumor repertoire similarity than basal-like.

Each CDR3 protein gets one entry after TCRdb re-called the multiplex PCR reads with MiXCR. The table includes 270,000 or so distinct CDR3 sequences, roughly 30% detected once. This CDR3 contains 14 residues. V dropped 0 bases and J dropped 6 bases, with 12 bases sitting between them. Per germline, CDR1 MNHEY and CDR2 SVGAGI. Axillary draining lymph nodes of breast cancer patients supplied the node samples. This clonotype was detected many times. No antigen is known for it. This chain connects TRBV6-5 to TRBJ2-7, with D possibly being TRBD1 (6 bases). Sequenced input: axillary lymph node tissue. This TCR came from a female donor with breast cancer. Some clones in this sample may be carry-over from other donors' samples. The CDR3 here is CASSYSGRGSEQYF. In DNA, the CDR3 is TGTGCCAGCAGTTACTCGGGCAGGGGTAGCGAGCAGTACTTC.